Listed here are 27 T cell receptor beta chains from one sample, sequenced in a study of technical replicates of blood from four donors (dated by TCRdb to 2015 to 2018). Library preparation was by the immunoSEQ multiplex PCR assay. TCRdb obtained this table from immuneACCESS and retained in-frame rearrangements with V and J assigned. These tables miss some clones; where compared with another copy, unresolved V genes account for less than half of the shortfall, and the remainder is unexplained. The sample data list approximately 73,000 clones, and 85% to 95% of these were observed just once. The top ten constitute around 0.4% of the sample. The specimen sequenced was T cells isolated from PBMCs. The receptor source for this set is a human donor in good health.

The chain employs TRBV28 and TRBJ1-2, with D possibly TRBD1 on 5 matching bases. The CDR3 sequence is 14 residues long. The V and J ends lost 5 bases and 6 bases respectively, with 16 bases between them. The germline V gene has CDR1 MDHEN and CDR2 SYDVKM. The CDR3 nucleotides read TGTGCCAGCAGTCTCATTTGGGGCCCCAATGGCTACACCTTC. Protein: CASSLIWGPNGYTF.

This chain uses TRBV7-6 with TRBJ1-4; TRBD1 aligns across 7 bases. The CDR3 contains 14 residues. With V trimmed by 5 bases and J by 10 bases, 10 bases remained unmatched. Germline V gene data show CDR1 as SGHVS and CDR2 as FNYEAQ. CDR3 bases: TGTGCCAGCAGCGATAACAGGGGTGAGGGAAAACTGTTTTTT. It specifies CASSDNRGEGKLFF.

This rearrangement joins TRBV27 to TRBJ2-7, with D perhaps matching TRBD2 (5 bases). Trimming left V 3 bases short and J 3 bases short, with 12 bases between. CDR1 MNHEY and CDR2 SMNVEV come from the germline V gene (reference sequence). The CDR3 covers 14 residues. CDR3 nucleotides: TGTGCCAGCAGTTTTTCTCCGGAGGTCTACGAGCAGTACTTC. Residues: CASSFSPEVYEQYF.

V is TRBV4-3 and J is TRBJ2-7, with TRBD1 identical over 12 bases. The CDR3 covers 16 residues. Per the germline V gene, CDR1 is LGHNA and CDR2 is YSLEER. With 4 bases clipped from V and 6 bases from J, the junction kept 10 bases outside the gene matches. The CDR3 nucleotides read TGCGCCAGCAGCCCGACGGCCGGGGGACAGGGGGCCGAGCAGTACTTC. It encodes CASSPTAGGQGAEQYF.

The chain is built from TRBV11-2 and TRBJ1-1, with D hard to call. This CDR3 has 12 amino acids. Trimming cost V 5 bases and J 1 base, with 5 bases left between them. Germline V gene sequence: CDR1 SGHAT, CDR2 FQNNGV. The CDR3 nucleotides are TGTGCCAGCAGCCGCAGGAACACTGAAGCTTTCTTT. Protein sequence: CASSRRNTEAFF.

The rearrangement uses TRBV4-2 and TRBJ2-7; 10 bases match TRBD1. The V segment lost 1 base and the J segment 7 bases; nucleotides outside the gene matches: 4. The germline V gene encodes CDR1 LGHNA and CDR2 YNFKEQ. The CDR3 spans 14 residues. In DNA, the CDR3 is TGTGCCAGCAGCCAAGGACAGGGGGCGCGGGAGCAGTACTTC. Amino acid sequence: CASSQGQGAREQYF.

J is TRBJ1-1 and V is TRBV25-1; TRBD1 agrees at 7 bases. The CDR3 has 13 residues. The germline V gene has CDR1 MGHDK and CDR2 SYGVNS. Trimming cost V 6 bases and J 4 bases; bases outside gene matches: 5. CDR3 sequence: CASSNRGPTEAFF. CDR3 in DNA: TGTGCCAGCAGCAACAGGGGACCCACTGAAGCTTTCTTT. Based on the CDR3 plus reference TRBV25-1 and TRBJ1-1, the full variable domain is EADIYQTPRYLVIGTGKKITLECSQTMGHDKMYWYQQDPGMELHLIHYSYGVNSTEKGDLSSESTVSRIRTEHFPLTLESARPSHTSQYLCASSNRGPTEAFFGQGTRLTVV.

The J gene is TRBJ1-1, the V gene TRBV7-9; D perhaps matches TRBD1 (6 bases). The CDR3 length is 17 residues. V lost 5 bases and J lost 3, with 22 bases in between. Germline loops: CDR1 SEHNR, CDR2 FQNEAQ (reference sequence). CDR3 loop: CASSPGFGGRRDTEAFF. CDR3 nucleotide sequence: TGTGCCAGCAGCCCCGGCTTCGGGGGGCGGAGGGACACTGAAGCTTTCTTT.

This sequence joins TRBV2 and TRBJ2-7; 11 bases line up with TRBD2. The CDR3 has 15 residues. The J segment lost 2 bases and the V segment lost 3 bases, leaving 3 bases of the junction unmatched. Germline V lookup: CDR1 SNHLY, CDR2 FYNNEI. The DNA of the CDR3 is TGTGCCAGCAGTGAGAGGGGACTAGCGGCCTACGAGCAGTACTTC. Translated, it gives CASSERGLAAYEQYF.

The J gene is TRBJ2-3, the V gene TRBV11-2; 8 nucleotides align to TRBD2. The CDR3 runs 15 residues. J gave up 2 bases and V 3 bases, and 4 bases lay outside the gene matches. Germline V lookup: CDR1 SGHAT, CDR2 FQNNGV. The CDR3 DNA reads TGTGCCAGCAGCTTGAGCGGGAGAGTCACAGATACGCAGTATTTT. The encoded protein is CASSLSGRVTDTQYF.

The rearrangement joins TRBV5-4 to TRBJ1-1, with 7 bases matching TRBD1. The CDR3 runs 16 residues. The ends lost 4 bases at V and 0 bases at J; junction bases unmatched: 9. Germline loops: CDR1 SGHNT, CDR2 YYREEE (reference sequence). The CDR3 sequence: CASSAKNTGVNTEAFF. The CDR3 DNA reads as TGTGCCAGCAGCGCCAAAAATACAGGGGTGAACACTGAAGCTTTCTTT.

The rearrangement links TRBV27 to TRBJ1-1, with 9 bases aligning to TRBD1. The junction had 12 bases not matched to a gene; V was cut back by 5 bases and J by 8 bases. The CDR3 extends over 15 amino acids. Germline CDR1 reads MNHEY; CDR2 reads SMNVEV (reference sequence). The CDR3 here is CASSPRTGAVSEAFF. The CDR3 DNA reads TGTGCCAGCAGTCCAAGGACAGGGGCGGTTTCAGAAGCTTTCTTT.

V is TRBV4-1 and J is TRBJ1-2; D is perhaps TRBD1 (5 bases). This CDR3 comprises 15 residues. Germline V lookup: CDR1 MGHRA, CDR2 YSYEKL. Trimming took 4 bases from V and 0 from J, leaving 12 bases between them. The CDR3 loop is CASSRSGTANYGYTF. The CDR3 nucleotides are TGCGCCAGCAGCCGGAGTGGGACTGCTAACTATGGCTACACCTTC.

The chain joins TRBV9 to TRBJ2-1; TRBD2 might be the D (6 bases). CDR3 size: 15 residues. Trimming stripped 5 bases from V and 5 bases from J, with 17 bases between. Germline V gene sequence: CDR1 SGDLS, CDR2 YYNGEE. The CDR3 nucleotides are TGTGCCAGCAGTGCCCGGGAGATTCGTCACAATGAGCAGTTCTTC. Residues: CASSAREIRHNEQFF.

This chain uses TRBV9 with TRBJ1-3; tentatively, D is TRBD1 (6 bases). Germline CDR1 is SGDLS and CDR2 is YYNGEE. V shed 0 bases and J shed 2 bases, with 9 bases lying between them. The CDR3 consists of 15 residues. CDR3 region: CASSVGRGTGNTIYF. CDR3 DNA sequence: TGTGCCAGCAGCGTAGGCAGGGGCACTGGAAACACCATATATTTT.

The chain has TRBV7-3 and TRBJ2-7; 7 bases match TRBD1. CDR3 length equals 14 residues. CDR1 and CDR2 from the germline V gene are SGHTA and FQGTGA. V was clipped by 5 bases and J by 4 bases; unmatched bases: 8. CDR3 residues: CASSRGTESYEQYF. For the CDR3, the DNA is TGTGCCAGCAGCCGAGGGACAGAAAGTTACGAGCAGTACTTC.

Here the CDR3 reads CASSPLGQGATYEQYF. The CDR3 nucleotides read TGTGCCAGTAGTCCCTTGGGACAGGGGGCTACCTACGAGCAGTACTTC. This chain joins TRBV19 and TRBJ2-7; 12 bases agree with TRBD1. CDR1 is LNHDA, CDR2 SQIVND, per germline (reference sequence). This CDR3 is built from 16 residues. Trimming removed 5 bases from V and 2 bases from J; junction bases left unmatched: 7. The variable domain in full, completed from reference TRBV19 and TRBJ2-7, reads DGGITQSPKYLFRKEGQNVTLSCEQNLNHDAMYWYRQDPGQGLRLIYYSQIVNDFQKGDIAEGYSVSREKKESFPLTVTSAQKNPTAFYLCASSPLGQGATYEQYFGPGTRLTVT.

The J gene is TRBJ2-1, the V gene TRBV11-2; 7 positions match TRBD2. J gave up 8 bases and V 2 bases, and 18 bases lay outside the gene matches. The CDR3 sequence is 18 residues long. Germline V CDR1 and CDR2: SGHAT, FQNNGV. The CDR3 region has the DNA TGTGCCAGCAGCTTATGGGGCCAGACGTACCTGGGAGGGGATGAGCAGTTCTTC. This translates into CASSLWGQTYLGGDEQFF.

CDR3 sequence reads: CASSSTGGATGELFF. As DNA, the CDR3 is TGTGCCAGCAGCTCCACAGGGGGCGCCACCGGGGAGCTGTTTTTT. The chain recombines TRBV7-3 with TRBJ2-2; 9 positions agree with TRBD1. Trimming took 4 bases from V and 4 from J; bases not matched to a gene: 4. The germline V gene has CDR1 SGHTA and CDR2 FQGTGA. The CDR3 is 15 residues long.

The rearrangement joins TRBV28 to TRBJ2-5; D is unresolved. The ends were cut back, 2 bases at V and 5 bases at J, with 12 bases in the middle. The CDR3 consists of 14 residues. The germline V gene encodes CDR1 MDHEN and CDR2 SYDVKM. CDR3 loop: CASSLGGVGETQYF. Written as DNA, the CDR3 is TGTGCCAGCAGTTTAGGCGGCGTCGGGGAGACCCAGTACTTC.

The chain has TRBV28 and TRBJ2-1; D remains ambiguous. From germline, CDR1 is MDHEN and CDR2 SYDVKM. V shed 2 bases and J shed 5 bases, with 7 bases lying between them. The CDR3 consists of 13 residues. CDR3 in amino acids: CASSLGLNNEQFF. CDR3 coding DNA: TGTGCCAGCAGTTTAGGCCTGAACAATGAGCAGTTCTTC.

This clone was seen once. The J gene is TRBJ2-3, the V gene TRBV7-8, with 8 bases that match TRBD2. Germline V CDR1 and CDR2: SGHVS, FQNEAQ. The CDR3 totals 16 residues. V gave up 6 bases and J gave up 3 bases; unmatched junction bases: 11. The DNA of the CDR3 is TGTGCCAGCAGTTCTAAACTAGCGGAGATAACAGATACGCAGTATTTT. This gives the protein CASSSKLAEITDTQYF.

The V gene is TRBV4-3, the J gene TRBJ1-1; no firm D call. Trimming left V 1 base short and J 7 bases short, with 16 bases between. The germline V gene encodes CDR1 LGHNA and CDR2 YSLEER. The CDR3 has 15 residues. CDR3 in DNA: TGCGCCAGCAGCCAAGCCTTAGCCCTAGCCATTGAAGCTTTCTTT. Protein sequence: CASSQALALAIEAFF.

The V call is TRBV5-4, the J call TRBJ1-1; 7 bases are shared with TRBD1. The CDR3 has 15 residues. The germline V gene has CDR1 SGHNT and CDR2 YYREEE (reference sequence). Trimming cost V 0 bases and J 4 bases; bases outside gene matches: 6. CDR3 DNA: TGTGCCAGCAGCTTGGAGCGACAGGGAGGCACTGAAGCTTTCTTT. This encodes CASSLERQGGTEAFF.

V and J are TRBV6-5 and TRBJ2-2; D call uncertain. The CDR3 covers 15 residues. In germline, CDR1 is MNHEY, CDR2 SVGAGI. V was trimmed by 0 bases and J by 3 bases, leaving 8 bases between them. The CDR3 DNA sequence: TGTGCCAGCAGTTACTCCGACTCCTACACCGGGGAGCTGTTTTTT. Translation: CASSYSDSYTGELFF.

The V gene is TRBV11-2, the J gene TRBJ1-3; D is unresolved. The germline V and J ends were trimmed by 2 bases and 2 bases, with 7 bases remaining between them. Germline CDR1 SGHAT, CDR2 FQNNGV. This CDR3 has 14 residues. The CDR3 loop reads CASSLLRAGNTIYF. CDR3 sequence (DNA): TGTGCCAGCAGCTTATTACGGGCTGGAAACACCATATATTTT.

CDR3 DNA sequence: TGTGCCAGCAGCATCCACCAGACAGGGACGAATGAGCAGTTCTTC. Translation: CASSIHQTGTNEQFF. V is TRBV7-2 and J is TRBJ2-1, with 7 nucleotides matching TRBD1. Germline V lookup: CDR1 SGHTA, CDR2 FQGNSA. The trim removed 5 bases at V and 7 bases at J, leaving 11 bases unmatched. The CDR3 spans 15 residues.